The 12 T cell receptor beta chains reported below all come from one sample, sequenced in a study of cytomegalovirus exposure and HLA in healthy donors. The PCR contained 60 Vbeta and 13 Jbeta primers. Using immunoSEQ multiplex PCR, the repertoire was profiled, and TCRdb retains in-frame clones only, with some absent. The data contain more than 140,000 clones, 75% to 80% of them singletons. The sequenced sample consisted of PBMCs. These receptors were collected from a male donor in good health and CMV-seronegative.

The genes are TRBV7-2 and TRBJ2-1; 8 bases align to TRBD2. Per germline, CDR1 SGHTA and CDR2 FQGNSA. CDR3 length equals 16 residues. Unmatched junction bases numbered 3, after V lost 1 base and J lost 1 base. CDR3 bases: TGTGCCAGCAGCTTAGAAGCGGGAGTATCCTACAATGAGCAGTTCTTC. Its translation is CASSLEAGVSYNEQFF.

The V and J genes are TRBV6-6 and TRBJ2-1; TRBD2 agrees at 7 bases. Per germline, CDR1 MNHNY and CDR2 SVGAGI (reference sequence). The CDR3 is made up of 16 amino acids. After removal of 4 bases from V and 0 bases from J, the junction contained 6 bases not matched to a gene. In DNA form, the CDR3 reads TGTGCCAGCAGTTCGCGCTTAGCGGGCTCCTACAATGAGCAGTTCTTC. The encoded protein is CASSSRLAGSYNEQFF.

The CDR3 loop reads CASSNGGYTGELFF. The CDR3 bases are TGTGCCAGCAGCAACGGAGGGTACACCGGGGAGCTGTTTTTT. The rearrangement uses TRBV7-3 and TRBJ2-2, with D perhaps matching TRBD2 (6 bases). The CDR3 spans 14 residues. V was trimmed by 5 bases and J by 3 bases, leaving 10 bases between them. Germline CDR1 is SGHTA and CDR2 is FQGTGA.

The V and J genes are TRBV7-9 and TRBJ2-5, with D maybe TRBD1 (6 bases). V was shortened by 4 bases and J by 1 base, with 16 bases between the two germline ends. Germline values: CDR1 SEHNR, CDR2 FQNEAQ (reference sequence). This CDR3 has 16 amino acids. The CDR3 spells CASSSPKNRVQETQYF. For the CDR3, the DNA is TGTGCCAGCAGCTCGCCAAAAAACAGGGTCCAAGAGACCCAGTACTTC. Using reference TRBV7-9 and TRBJ2-5 for the parts outside the CDR3, the full variable domain is DTGVSQNPRHKITKRGQNVTFRCDPISEHNRLYWYRQTLGQGPEFLTYFQNEAQLEKSRLLSDRFSAERPKGSFSTLEIQRTEQGDSAMYLCASSSPKNRVQETQYFGPGTRLLVL.

V usage is TRBV9 and J usage is TRBJ1-2, with 9 bases that match TRBD1. The CDR3 has 14 residues. Germline CDR1 is SGDLS and CDR2 is YYNGEE. Losses at the gene ends were 1 base for V and 8 bases for J; bases not matched to a gene: 6. CDR3 protein: CASSVLTGGSGYTF. In DNA form, the CDR3 reads TGTGCCAGCAGCGTATTAACAGGGGGCTCGGGCTACACCTTC.

In the case of this clone: The same CDR3 arises from other DNA sequences in this sample as well. The chain employs TRBV7-3 and TRBJ1-3; D remains unclear. V lost 5 bases and J lost 0, with 11 bases in between. The length of the CDR3 is 15 residues. CDR1 is SGHTA and CDR2 is FQGTGA in the germline V gene. The chain's CDR3 is CASSLSGGSGNTIYF. The CDR3 coding sequence is TGTGCCAGCAGCCTCAGCGGTGGCTCTGGAAACACCATATATTTT.

The V and J genes are TRBV27 and TRBJ2-7; 7 nucleotides line up with TRBD1. V lost 4 bases and J lost 4; bases outside the gene matches: 7. The germline gives CDR1 MNHEY, CDR2 SMNVEV (reference sequence). The CDR3 covers 14 residues. The CDR3 sequence is CASSSLRDRYEQYF. The CDR3 DNA is TGTGCCAGCAGTTCACTCCGGGACAGATACGAGCAGTACTTC.

The chain employs TRBV7-3 and TRBJ2-1; 7 bases align to TRBD1. Germline V CDR1 and CDR2: SGHTA, FQGTGA. Losses at the gene ends were 4 bases for V and 0 bases for J; bases not matched to a gene: 3. There are 15 residues in the CDR3. The CDR3 loop is CASSYDRASYNEQFF. The CDR3 bases are TGTGCCAGCAGCTACGACAGGGCCTCCTACAATGAGCAGTTCTTC.

The CDR3 reads CASSEWAKGRDQYF. The DNA of the CDR3 is TGTGCCAGCAGTGAATGGGCCAAGGGGAGGGACCAGTACTTC. The chain couples TRBV2 to TRBJ2-5, with TRBD2 matching over 7 bases. Germline V gene sequence: CDR1 SNHLY, CDR2 FYNNEI. J gave up 10 bases and V 2 bases, and 10 bases lay outside the gene matches. The CDR3 is 14 residues long. Full variable domain (rest looked up from reference TRBV2 and TRBJ2-5): EPEVTQTPSHQVTQMGQEVILRCVPISNHLYFYWYRQILGQKVEFLVSFYNNEISEKSEIFDDQFSVERPDGSNFTLKIRSTKLEDSAMYFCASSEWAKGRDQYFGPGTRLLVL.

The rearrangement joins TRBV30 to TRBJ1-1; tentative D call: TRBD1 (5 bases). Trimming took 4 bases from V and 6 from J, leaving 15 bases between them. In germline, CDR1 is GTSNPN, CDR2 SVGIG (reference sequence). This CDR3 is 13 amino acids long. The CDR3 region has the DNA TGTGCCTGGACTTTAGGGGCAGGGTCTGAAGCTTTCTTT. It specifies CAWTLGAGSEAFF.

The CDR3 sequence is CASSQGLAELRDIQYF. Written as DNA, the CDR3 is TGTGCCAGCAGCCAAGGACTAGCGGAGCTGAGGGACATTCAGTACTTC. This rearrangement joins TRBV4-2 to TRBJ2-4; 9 bases agree with TRBD2. V lost 1 base to trimming and J lost 8 bases; unmatched junction nucleotides: 9. Germline lookup yields CDR1 LGHNA and CDR2 YNFKEQ. The CDR3 is made up of 16 amino acids.

CDR3 region: CASSLVGEGDNNEQFF. CDR3 DNA: TGTGCCAGCAGCTTGGTGGGGGAGGGGGATAACAATGAGCAGTTCTTC. The chain is built from TRBV5-6 and TRBJ2-1; D possibly corresponds to TRBD2 (7 bases). CDR1 and CDR2 (germline): SGHDT, YYEEEE. CDR3 length equals 16 residues. V was trimmed by 0 bases and J by 5 bases, leaving 15 bases between them.